Presented here are 2 T cell receptor beta chains from one specimen sequenced in a study of cytomegalovirus exposure and HLA in healthy donors. Primers: 60 Vbeta forward and 13 Jbeta reverse. The data were produced by immunoSEQ multiplex PCR, yet TCRdb's version contains in-frame clones alone and is incomplete. Here the sample spans some 93,000 clones, approximately 9% being singletons. The sequenced sample consisted of PBMCs. These receptors all stem from a man in his forties or fifties in good health and CMV-seropositive.

This chain joins TRBV14 and TRBJ2-7; D possibly corresponds to TRBD1 (6 bases). CDR3 length equals 16 residues. Germline loops: CDR1 SGHDN, CDR2 FVKESK. V lost 4 bases and J 4 bases, leaving 20 bases between the germline ends. CDR3 sequence (DNA): TGTGCCAGCAGCCCACTTCTTACCGGGACAAGGTACGAGCAGTACTTC. Translation gives CASSPLLTGTRYEQYF.

This clone occurred a few times. CDR3 nucleotides: TGCGCCAGCAGCGTGCGACCGGGACAGTTTAGCACAGATACGCAGTATTTT. This gives the protein CASSVRPGQFSTDTQYF. This chain joins TRBV5-1 and TRBJ2-3; 7 nucleotides line up with TRBD1. Germline V gene lookup returns CDR1 SGHRS and CDR2 YFSETQ. This CDR3 comprises 17 residues. V shed 4 bases and J 0 bases; nucleotides not matched to a gene: 11. The complete variable domain, with remaining parts taken from reference TRBV5-1 and TRBJ2-3, reads KAGVTQTPRYLIKTRGQQVTLSCSPISGHRSVSWYQQTPGQGLQFLFEYFSETQRNKGNFPGRFSGRQFSNSRSEMNVSTLELGDSALYLCASSVRPGQFSTDTQYFGPGTRLTVL.